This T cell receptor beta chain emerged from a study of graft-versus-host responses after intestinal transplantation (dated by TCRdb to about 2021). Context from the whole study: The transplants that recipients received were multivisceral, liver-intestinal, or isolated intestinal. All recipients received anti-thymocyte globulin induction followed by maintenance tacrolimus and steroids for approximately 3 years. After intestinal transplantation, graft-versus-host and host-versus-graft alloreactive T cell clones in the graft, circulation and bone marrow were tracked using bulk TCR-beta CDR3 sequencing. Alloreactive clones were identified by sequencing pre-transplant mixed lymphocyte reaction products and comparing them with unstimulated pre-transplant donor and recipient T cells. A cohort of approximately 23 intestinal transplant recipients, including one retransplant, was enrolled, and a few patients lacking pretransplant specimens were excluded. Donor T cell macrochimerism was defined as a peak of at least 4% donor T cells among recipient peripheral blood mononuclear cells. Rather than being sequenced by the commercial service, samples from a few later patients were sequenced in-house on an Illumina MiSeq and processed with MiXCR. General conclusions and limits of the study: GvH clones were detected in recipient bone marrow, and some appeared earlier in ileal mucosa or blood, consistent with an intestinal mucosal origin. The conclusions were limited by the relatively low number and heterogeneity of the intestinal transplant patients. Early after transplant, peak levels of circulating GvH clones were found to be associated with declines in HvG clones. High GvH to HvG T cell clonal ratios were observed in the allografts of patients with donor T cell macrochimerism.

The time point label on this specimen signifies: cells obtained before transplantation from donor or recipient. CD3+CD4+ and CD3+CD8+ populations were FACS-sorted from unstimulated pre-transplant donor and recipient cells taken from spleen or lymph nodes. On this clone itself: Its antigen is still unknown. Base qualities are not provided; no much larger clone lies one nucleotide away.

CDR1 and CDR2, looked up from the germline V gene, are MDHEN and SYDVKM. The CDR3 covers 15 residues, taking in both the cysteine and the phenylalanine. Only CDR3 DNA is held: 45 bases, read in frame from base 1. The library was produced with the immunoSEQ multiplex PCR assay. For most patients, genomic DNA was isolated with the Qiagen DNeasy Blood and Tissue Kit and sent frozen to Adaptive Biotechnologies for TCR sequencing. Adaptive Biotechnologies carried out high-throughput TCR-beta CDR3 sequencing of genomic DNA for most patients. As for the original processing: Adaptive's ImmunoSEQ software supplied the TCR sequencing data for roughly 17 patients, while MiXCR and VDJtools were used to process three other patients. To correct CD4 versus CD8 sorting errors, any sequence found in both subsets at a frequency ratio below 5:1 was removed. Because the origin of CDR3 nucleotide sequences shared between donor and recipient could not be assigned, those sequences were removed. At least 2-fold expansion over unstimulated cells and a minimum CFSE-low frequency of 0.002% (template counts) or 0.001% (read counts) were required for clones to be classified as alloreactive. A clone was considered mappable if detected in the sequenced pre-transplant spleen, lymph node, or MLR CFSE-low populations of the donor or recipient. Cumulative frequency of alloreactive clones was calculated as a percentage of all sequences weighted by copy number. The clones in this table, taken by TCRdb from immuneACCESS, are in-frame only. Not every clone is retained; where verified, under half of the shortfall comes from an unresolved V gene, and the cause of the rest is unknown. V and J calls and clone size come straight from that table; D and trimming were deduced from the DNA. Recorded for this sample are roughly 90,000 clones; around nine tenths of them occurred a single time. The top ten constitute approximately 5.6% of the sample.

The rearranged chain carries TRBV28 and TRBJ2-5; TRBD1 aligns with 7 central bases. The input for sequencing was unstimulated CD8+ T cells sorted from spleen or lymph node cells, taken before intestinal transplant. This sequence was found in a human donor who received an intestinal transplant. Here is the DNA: TGTGCAAATATGGCGGTCAGGGGGTTCGGGGAGACCCAGTACTTC. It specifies CANMAVRGFGETQYF.